The clone carrying this T cell receptor beta chain was found many times. Its antigen is as yet unknown. The data were taken from a study of response to subunit inactivated influenza vaccine. Regarding the study as a whole: The authors proposed limited new T cell recruitment per seasonal influenza vaccination.

TCRdb re-called the RT-PCR reads with MiXCR, one entry per CDR3 protein. The sample has under 200,000 distinct CDR3 sequences, roughly 10% seen once. The germline V gene has CDR1 SGHRS and CDR2 YFSETQ. The CDR3 extends over 14 amino acids. The V end lost 4 bases, the J end lost 5 bases, and 15 bases lay between the germline ends. The chain employs TRBV5-1 and TRBJ2-5, with a weak D call TRBD1 (6 bases). This receptor was identified in a man aged 50 to 75 who received an inactivated influenza vaccine. Source: CD8+ T cells sorted from PBMCs, taken less than 25 months after vaccination. The CDR3 reads CASSTVTGRETQYF. CDR3 sequence (DNA): TGCGCCAGCAGCACTGTGACAGGACGGGAGACCCAGTACTTC.